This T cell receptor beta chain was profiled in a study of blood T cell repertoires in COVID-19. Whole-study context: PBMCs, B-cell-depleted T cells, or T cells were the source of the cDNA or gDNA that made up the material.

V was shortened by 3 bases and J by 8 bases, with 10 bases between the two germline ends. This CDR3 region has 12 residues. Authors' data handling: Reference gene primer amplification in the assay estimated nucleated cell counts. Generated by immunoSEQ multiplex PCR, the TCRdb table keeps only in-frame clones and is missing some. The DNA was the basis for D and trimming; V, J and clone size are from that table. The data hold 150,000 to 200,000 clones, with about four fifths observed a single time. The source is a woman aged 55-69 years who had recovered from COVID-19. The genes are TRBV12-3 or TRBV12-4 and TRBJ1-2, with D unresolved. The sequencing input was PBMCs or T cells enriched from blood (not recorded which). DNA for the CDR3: TGTGCCAGCAGTTTTTCGCCCCTAGGCTACACCTTC. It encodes CASSFSPLGYTF.